This entry features one TCR beta chain sequence. Its target is not known. Only in-frame clones appear in the TCRdb table, and some are missing; sequencing was by immunoSEQ multiplex PCR. The sample consists of fewer than 20,000 clones, around 82% of them appearing once. This record comes from a study of OX40 agonist ivuxolimab in advanced cancers. Study-wide findings and caveats: There was clonal expansion of CD4+ and CD8+ blood T cells by week 6 at 0.1 to 3.0 mg/kg.

Germline V CDR1 and CDR2: SGDLS, YYNGEE. V was clipped by 3 bases and J by 3 bases, with 22 bases between them. The CDR3 runs to 17 residues. The chain has TRBV9 and TRBJ2-7, with D possibly matching TRBD1 (5 bases). This TCR came from an adult with an advanced solid tumor such as melanoma, head and neck, liver or kidney cancer. This specimen was CD4+ or CD8+ T cells sorted from blood, taken in a trial of the OX40 agonist ivuxolimab. The DNA of the CDR3 is TGTGCCAGCAGCGCTTACGACAGTTTAAGTTTAGGCTACGAGCAGTACTTC. This translates into CASSAYDSLSLGYEQYF.